This T cell receptor (beta chain) was observed in a study of blood T cell repertoires in COVID-19 (dated by TCRdb to the early 2020s). For the wider study: Samples from collaborators originated in the United States, Italy and Spain and spanned both the acute and convalescent phases of COVID-19. Where available, HLA class I and class II types were taken from metadata supplied by the sample provider and were not determined by assay-based typing. The repertoires were made available in a free public database intended to serve as a resource for research on the immune response to SARS-CoV-2. The prospective study material was composed of cDNA or gDNA derived from T cells, B-cell-depleted T cells, or PBMCs. Sample metadata almost always included a de-identified subject ID, COVID-19 status, age in years and sex. The dataset comprised deeply sampled blood TCRbeta repertoires from subjects exposed to, actively infected with, or recovered from COVID-19. Samples came from the ongoing ImmuneRACE study (first 160 participants) plus 1,254 subjects from 6 global collaborators.

On the study overall, not on this receptor specifically: The amount of clinical and demographic metadata varied by source and participant and was provided uncurated.

Turning to this clone: Its antigen remains undetermined. No base-level quality is on record; no much larger clone is a single base apart.

TCRbeta CDR3 regions were amplified from genomic DNA using the immunoSEQ Assay, a bias-controlled multiplex PCR. Per the authors' processing: The number of nucleated cells in each sample was estimated by amplification of reference gene primers within the assay. Sequence reads were collapsed and filtered to measure the absolute abundance of every unique TCRbeta CDR3 rearrangement. For each sample, productive Simpson clonality was calculated by taking the square root of Simpson's diversity index across productive rearrangements. The source is immuneACCESS, and TCRdb retained only in-frame sequences with V and J called. Part of the clones is not carried over; for the studies checked, unresolved V genes explain less than half of this, and the remainder is unexplained. V and J calls and clone size are copied from that table; D and trimming were computed from the DNA. This sample gives fewer than 400,000 clones in total; 85% of them show up just once. The leading ten clones occupy 3.5% to 4% of the sample.

Collaborating institutions collected whole blood in K2EDTA tubes following their own protocols. For TCRbeta analysis, collaborators shipped samples as frozen whole blood, isolated PBMCs, or DNA extracted from either of those sample types. Material: peripheral blood. The source of this sequence is a woman between 18 and 30 years old with acute or convalescent COVID-19.

The CDR3 region: CASVPEGAQPQHF. The bases read TGTGCTAGTGTTCCCGAGGGAGCTCAGCCCCAGCATTTT. The rearrangement combines TRBV12-5 with TRBJ1-5; the D gene is unclear. Taken from cysteine to phenylalanine, the CDR3 has 13 residues. Only the CDR3 portion is preserved as DNA: 39 bases, with reading frame beginning at the first base. V gives up 7 bases and J gives up 6 bases, and the segment between their germline ends measures 13 bases. CDR1 and CDR2 are read off the germline V gene as LGHNT and FRNRAP.